This T cell receptor (beta chain) is drawn from a study of CD8 T cells in Susac syndrome. Regarding the study as a whole: As acknowledged by the study, its TCR sequencing and HLA analysis included a relatively small number of individuals.

V was pared by 8 bases and J by 4 bases, with 21 bases between. This CDR3 is 15 amino acids long. Germline V lookup: CDR1 SGHDT, CDR2 YYEEEE. In blood CD8+ and CD4+ T cells, TCR beta underwent sequencing. TEMRA cells were FACS-enriched and CD8+ and CD4+ T cells negatively isolated. Regarding this clonotype: Its specificity is not known.

Random hexamers primed reverse transcription of roughly 0.5 to 1 ug RNA. Amplification of TCR beta CDR3 spanned 54 Vbeta and 13 Jbeta via immunoSEQ multiplex PCR. TCRdb re-derived calls from the immunoSEQ multiplex PCR reads in MiXCR, one entry per CDR3 protein. Among fewer than 70,000 distinct CDR3 sequences listed, just under 95% were seen once. The sample taken for sequencing was CD8+ T cells from PBMCs. The gene calls are TRBV5-6 and TRBJ1-2; D unclear. This TCR derives from a human donor in good health. The CDR3 reads CASSPGRASRYGYTF. CDR3 nucleotide sequence: TGTGCCAGTTCCCCTGGGAGGGCCTCTCGCTATGGCTACACCTTC.